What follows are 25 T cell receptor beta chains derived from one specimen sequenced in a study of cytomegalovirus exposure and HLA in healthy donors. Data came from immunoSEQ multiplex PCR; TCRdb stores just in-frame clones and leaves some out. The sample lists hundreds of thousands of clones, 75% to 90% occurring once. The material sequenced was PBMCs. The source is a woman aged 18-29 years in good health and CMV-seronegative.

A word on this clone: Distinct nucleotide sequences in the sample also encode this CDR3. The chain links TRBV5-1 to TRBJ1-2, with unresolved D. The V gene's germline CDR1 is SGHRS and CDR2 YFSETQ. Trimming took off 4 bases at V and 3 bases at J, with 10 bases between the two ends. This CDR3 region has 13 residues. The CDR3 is CASSAGGDYGYTF. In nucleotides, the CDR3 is TGCGCCAGCAGCGCTGGAGGAGACTATGGCTACACCTTC.

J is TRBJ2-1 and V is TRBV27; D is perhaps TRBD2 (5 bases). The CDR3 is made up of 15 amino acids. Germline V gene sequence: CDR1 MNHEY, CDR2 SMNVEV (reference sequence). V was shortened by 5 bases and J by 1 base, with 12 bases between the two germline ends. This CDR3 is CASSKEGGSYNEQFF. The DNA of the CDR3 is TGTGCCAGCAGTAAAGAGGGTGGATCCTACAATGAGCAGTTCTTC.

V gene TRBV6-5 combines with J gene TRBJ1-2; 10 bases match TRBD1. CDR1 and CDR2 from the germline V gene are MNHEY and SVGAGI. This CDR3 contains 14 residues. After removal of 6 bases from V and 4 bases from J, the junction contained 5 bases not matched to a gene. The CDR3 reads CASRATGGGYGYTF. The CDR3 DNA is TGTGCCAGCAGAGCGACAGGGGGCGGCTATGGCTACACCTTC.

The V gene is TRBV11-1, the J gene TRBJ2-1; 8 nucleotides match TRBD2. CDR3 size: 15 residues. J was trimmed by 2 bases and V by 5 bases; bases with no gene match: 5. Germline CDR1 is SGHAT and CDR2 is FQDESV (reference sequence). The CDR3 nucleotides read TGTGCCAGCAGCCTAACCGGGAGGGCCTACAATGAGCAGTTCTTC. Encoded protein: CASSLTGRAYNEQFF.

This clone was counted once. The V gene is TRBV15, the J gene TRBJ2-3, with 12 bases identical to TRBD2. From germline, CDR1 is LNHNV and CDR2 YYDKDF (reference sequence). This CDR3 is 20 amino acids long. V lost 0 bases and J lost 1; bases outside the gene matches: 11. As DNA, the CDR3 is TGTGCCACCAGCAGAGATAGACTAGCGGGAGTTTTCCCGGGCACAGATACGCAGTATTTT. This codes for CATSRDRLAGVFPGTDTQYF.

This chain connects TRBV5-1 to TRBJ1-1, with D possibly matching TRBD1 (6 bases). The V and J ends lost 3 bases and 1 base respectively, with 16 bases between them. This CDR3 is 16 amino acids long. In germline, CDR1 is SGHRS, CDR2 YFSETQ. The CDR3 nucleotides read TGCGCCAGCAGCTCAGGGGTTTTAACGGGGAACACTGAAGCTTTCTTT. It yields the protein CASSSGVLTGNTEAFF.

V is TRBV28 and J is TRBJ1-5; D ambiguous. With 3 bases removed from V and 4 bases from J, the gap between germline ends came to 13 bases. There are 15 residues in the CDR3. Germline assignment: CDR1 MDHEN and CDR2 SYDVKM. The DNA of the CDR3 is TGTGCCAGCAGTTTGCTCTTTACGGGAAATCAGCCCCAGCATTTT. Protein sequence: CASSLLFTGNQPQHF.

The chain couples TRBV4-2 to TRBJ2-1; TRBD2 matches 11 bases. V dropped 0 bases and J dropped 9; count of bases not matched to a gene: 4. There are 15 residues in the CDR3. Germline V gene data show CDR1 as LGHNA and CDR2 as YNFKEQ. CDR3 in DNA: TGTGCCAGCAGCCAAGATGGGGGGACTAGCGGTGAGCAGTTCTTC. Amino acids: CASSQDGGTSGEQFF.

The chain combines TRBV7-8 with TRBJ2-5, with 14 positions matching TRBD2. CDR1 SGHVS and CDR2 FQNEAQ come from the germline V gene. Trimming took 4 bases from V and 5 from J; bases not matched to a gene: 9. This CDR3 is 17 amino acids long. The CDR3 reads CASSSGGTSGSKETQYF. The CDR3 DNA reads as TGTGCCAGCAGCTCGGGGGGGACTAGCGGGAGTAAGGAGACCCAGTACTTC.

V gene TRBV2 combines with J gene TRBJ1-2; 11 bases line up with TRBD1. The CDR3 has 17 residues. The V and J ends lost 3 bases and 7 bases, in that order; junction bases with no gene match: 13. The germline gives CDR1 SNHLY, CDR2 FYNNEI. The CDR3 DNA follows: TGTGCCAGCAGTGAGATGGGGCCGGGACAGGGGGTCGGTGGCTACACCTTC. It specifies CASSEMGPGQGVGGYTF.

The CDR3 DNA reads as TGCAGTGCCCCCTACACCGGGGAGCTGTTTTTT. Its protein product is CSAPYTGELFF. V gene TRBV20-1 combines with J gene TRBJ2-2; D remains unclear. The CDR3 spans 11 residues. The V gene's germline CDR1 is DFQATT and CDR2 SNEGSKA (reference sequence). Trimming removed 6 bases from V and 3 bases from J, with 5 bases in between.

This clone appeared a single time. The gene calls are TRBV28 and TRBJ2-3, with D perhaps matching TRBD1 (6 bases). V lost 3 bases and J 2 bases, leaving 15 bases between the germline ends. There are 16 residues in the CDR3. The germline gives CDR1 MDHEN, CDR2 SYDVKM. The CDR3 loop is CASSLRGIGVTDTQYF. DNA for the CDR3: TGTGCCAGCAGTTTGAGGGGGATTGGGGTCACAGATACGCAGTATTTT.

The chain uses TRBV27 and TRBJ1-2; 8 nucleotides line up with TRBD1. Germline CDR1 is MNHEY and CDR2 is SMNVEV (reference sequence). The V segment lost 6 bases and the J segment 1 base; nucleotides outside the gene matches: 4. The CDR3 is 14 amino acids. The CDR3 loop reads CASRGDRNNYGYTF. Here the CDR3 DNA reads TGTGCCAGCAGGGGGGACAGGAATAACTATGGCTACACCTTC.

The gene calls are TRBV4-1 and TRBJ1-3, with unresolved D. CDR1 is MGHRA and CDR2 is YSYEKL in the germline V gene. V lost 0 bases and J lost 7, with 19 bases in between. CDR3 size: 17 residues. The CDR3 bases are TGCGCCAGCAGCCAAGAGTCCACGGGGTATATTCCTAACACCATATATTTT. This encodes CASSQESTGYIPNTIYF.

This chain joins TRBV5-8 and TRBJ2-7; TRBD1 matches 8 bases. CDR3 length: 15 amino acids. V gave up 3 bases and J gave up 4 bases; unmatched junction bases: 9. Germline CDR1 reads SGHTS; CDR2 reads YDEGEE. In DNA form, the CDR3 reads TGTGCCAGCAGCTGGGGACAGGTTCCCCTTTACGAGCAGTACTTC. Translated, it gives CASSWGQVPLYEQYF.

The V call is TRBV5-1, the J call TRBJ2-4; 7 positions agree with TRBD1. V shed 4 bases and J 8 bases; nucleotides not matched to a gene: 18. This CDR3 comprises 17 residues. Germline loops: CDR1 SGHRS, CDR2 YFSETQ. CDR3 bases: TGCGCCAGCAGCCCGACTACTCCCGGGACAGTAGAAGACATTCAGTACTTC. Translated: CASSPTTPGTVEDIQYF.

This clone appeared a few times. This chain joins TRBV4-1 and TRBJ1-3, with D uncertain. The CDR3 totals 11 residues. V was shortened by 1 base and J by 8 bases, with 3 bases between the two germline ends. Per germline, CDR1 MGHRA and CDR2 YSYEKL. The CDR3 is CASSQGDTIYF. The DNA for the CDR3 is TGCGCCAGCAGCCAAGGAGACACCATATATTTT.

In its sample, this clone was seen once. The DNA for the CDR3 is TGTGCCAGCAGTGTGGACAGGGGCCGGGATGGCTACACCTTC. It is translated as CASSVDRGRDGYTF. This chain connects TRBV27 to TRBJ1-2; 9 bases map to TRBD1. Germline-derived CDR1 and CDR2 are MNHEY and SMNVEV (reference sequence). V was pared by 5 bases and J by 6 bases, with 7 bases of the junction left unmatched. CDR3 length equals 14 residues.

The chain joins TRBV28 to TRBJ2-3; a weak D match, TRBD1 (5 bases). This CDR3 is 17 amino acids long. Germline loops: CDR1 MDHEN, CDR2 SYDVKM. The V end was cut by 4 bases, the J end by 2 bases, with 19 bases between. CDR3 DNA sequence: TGTGCCAGCAGTTCCTATCCAGGGTCGAGTCACACAGATACGCAGTATTTT. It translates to CASSSYPGSSHTDTQYF.

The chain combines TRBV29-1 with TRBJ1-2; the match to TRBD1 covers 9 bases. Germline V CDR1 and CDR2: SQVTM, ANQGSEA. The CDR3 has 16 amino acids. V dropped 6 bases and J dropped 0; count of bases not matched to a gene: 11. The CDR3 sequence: CSVGPSGTGTNYGYTF. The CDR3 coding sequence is TGCAGCGTGGGCCCCTCCGGGACAGGGACTAACTATGGCTACACCTTC. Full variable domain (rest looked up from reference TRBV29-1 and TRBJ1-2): SAVISQKPSRDICQRGTSLTIQCQVDSQVTMMFWYRQQPGQSLTLIATANQGSEATYESGFVIDKFPISRPNLTFSTLTVSNMSPEDSSIYLCSVGPSGTGTNYGYTFGSGTRLTVV.

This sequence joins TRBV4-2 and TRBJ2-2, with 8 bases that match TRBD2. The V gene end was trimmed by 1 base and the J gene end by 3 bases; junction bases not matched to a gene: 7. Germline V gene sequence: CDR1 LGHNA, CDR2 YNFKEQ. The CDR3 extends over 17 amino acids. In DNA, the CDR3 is TGTGCCAGCAGCCAAGGGGGGGCGGGAGGCGACACCGGGGAGCTGTTTTTT. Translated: CASSQGGAGGDTGELFF.

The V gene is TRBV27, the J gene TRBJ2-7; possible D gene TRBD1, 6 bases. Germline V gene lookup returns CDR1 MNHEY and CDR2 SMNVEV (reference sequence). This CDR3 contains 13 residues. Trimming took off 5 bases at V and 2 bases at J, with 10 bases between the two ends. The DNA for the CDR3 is TGTGCCAGCAGTGTTGGACAGACCTACGAGCAGTACTTC. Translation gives CASSVGQTYEQYF.

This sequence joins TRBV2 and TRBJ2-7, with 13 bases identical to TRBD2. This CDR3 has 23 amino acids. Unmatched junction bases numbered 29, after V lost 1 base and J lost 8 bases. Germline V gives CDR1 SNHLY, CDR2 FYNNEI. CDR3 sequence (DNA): TGTGCCAGCAGTGAAGGGACTAGCGGGAGCAGGGTGCCGTTTGACCAGGCGCGATCTAAGCAGTACTTC. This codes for CASSEGTSGSRVPFDQARSKQYF. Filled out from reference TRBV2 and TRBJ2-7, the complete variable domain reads EPEVTQTPSHQVTQMGQEVILRCVPISNHLYFYWYRQILGQKVEFLVSFYNNEISEKSEIFDDQFSVERPDGSNFTLKIRSTKLEDSAMYFCASSEGTSGSRVPFDQARSKQYFGPGTRLTVT.

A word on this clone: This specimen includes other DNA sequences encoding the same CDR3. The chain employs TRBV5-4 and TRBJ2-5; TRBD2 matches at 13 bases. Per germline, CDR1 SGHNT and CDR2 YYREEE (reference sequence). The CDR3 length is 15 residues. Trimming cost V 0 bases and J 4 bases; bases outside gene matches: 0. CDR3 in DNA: TGTGCCAGCAGCTTGGGACTAGCGGGAGGAGAGACCCAGTACTTC. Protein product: CASSLGLAGGETQYF.

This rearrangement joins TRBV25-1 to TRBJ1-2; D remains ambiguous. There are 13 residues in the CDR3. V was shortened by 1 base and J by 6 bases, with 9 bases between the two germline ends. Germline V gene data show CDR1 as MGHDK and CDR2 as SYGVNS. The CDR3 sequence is CASSEWASDGYTF. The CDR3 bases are TGTGCCAGCAGTGAATGGGCATCGGATGGCTACACCTTC.